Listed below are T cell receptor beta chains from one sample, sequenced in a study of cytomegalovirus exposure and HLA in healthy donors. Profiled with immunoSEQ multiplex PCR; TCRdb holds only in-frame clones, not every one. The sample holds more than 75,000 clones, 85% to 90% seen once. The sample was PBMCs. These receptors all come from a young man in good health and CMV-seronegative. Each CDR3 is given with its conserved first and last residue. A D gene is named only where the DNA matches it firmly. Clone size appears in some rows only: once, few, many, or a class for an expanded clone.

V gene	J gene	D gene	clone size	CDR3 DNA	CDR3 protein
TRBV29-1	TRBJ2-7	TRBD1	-	TGCAGCGTTGGCCTGGGACAGGGTGTGCGGGAGCAGTACTTC	CSVGLGQGVREQYF
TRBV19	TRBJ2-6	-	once	TGTGCCAGTACCGAGTTAGCTGGGGCCAACGTCCTGACTTTC	CASTELAGANVLTF
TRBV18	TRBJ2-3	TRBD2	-	TGTGCCAGCTCACAGATACTAGCGGGAGGAGCCCCCCGCACAGATACGCAGTATTTT	CASSQILAGGAPRTDTQYF
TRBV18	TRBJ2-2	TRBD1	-	TGTGCCAGCTCACCACGATATCCGGGACAGGGGGCGAACACCGGGGAGCTGTTTTTT	CASSPRYPGQGANTGELFF
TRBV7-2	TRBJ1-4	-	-	TGTGCCAGCGCTGAGAGGACTAATGAAAAACTGTTTTTT	CASAERTNEKLFF
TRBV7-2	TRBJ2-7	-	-	TGTGCCAGCAGCTTGGGAGTACTCTACGAGCAGTACTTC	CASSLGVLYEQYF
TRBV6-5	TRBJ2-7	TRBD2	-	TGTGCCAGCAGTCGCCGGGAGGCGACCTCCTACGAGCAGTACTTC	CASSRREATSYEQYF
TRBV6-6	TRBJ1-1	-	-	TGTGCCAGCAGAAGACACGGCACTGAAGCTTTCTTT	CASRRHGTEAFF
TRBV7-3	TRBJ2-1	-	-	TGTGCCAGCAGCTTTCAACGGAGCTCCTACAATGAGCAGTTCTTC	CASSFQRSSYNEQFF
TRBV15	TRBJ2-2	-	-	TGTGCCACCACCGAGATTGGGGGGAGAAAAACCGGGGAGCTGTTTTTT	CATTEIGGRKTGELFF
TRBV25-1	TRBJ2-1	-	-	TGTGCCAGCAGTGGAGTGGGAGCGGAAAATGAGCAGTTCTTC	CASSGVGAENEQFF
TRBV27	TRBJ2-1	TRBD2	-	TGTGCCAGCAGTCCGCAGCGGGAGTTGGGTGAGCAGTTCTTC	CASSPQRELGEQFF
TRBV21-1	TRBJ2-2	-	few	TGTGCCACCACGATAAAGCGGGAGGGGTCGGCGGGGGAGCTGTTTTTT	CATTIKREGSAGELFF
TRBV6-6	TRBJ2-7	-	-	TGTGCCAGCAGGGAGGGGGGGCGAAGCGAGCAGTACTTC	CASREGGRSEQYF
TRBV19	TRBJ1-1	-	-	TGTGCCAGTAGTACAAGAATTAGATGGAGGGTAGACAGGAACACTGAAGCTTTCTTT	CASSTRIRWRVDRNTEAFF
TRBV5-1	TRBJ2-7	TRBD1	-	TGCGCCAGCAGAAGGTCAGGGGGCAACGAGCAGTACTTC	CASRRSGGNEQYF
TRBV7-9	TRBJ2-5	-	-	TGTGCCAGCAGCTTGAAAGGGGGACGAGAGACCCAGTACTTC	CASSLKGGRETQYF
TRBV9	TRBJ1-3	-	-	TGTGCCAGCAGCGCGGGGGGCTCTGGAAACACCATATATTTT	CASSAGGSGNTIYF
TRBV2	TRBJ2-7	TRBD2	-	TGTGCCAGCAGTGAAGCGCGGGGACTAGTGGGCTACGAGCAGTACTTC	CASSEARGLVGYEQYF
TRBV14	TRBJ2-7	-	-	TGTGCCAGCAGCCAACTTGCCTCCGAGCAGTACTTC	CASSQLASEQYF
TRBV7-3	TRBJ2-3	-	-	TGTGCCAGCAGCCACGCATCAGGGGCGGGCCTGGTTTCAAGCACAGATACGCAGTATTTT	CASSHASGAGLVSSTDTQYF
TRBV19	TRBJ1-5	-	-	TGTGCCAGTAGTATAGCGCGAGATAGCAATCAGCCCCAGCATTTT	CASSIARDSNQPQHF
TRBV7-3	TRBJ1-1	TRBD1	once	TGTGCCAGCAGCCTATCCGGGACAGGGATGAACACTGAAGCTTTCTTT	CASSLSGTGMNTEAFF
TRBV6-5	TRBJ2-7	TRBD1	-	TGTGCCAGCAGTCAAGGGGGCAGCGAGCAGTACTTC	CASSQGGSEQYF
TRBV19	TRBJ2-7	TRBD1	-	TGTGCCAGTAGTGTGCGACAGGGGGCGGCCTACTACGAGCAGTACTTC	CASSVRQGAAYYEQYF
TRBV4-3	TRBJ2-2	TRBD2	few	TGCGCCAGCAGCCTACTAGCGGGGACTACCGGGGAGCTGTTTTTT	CASSLLAGTTGELFF
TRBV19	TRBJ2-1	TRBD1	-	TGTGCCAGTAGTTCAAACAGGGGTCATGAGCAGTTCTTC	CASSSNRGHEQFF
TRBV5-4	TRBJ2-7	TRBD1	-	TGTGCCAGCAGCTTGGAGGACAGGTTCTCATCCTACGAGCAGTACTTC	CASSLEDRFSSYEQYF
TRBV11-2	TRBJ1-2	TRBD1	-	TGTGCCAGCAGCCCTACGGGACAGATCTATGGCTACACCTTC	CASSPTGQIYGYTF
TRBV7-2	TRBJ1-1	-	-	TGTGCCAGCAGCTTATTAATGAACACTGAAGCTTTCTTT	CASSLLMNTEAFF
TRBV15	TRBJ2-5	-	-	TGTGCCACCAGCAGGGTCAGGGCAGAGACCCAGTACTTC	CATSRVRAETQYF
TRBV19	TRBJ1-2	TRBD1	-	TGTGCCACTAATGGACAGGGGGGAAAGTCTAACTATGGCTACACCTTC	CATNGQGGKSNYGYTF
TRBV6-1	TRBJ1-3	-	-	TGTGCCAGCAGAGGACAGCGCTCTGGAAACACCATATATTTT	CASRGQRSGNTIYF